The following is a T cell receptor (beta chain) sequence with its context. Its target is not known. The germline V gene has CDR1 MRHNA and CDR2 SNTAGT. The CDR3 is 16 amino acids. The V segment lost 3 bases and the J segment 5 bases; nucleotides outside the gene matches: 10. Time point described: late sampling 161 to 241 days after vaccination in a few convalescent patients. Treatment meaning: approximately 9-day PBMC culture with coronavirus spike peptide pools or control peptides (ViraFEST assay). Cultured CD4+ T cell DNA was sequenced using the Oncomine TCR Beta short-read assay. TCRdb analysed the PCR reads with MiXCR anew, one entry per CDR3 protein. The sample has fewer than 20,000 distinct CDR3 sequences, 44% seen once. This record belongs to a study of vaccination and CD4 T cells after COVID-19. Study-wide context: Two mRNA vaccine doses were given, either BNT162b2 or mRNA-1273.

This specimen was CD4+ T cells from blood, cultured in vitro, taken about 7 months after SARS-CoV-2 vaccination. The chain is built from TRBV6-4 and TRBJ2-3; 8 positions match TRBD2. The sequence was collected from a human donor who had recovered from COVID-19. CDR3 region: CASSENVVAGLDTQYF. The CDR3 DNA reads as TGTGCCAGCAGTGAAAATGTGGTAGCGGGACTAGATACGCAGTATTTT.